This is a list of T cell receptor beta chains from one sample in a study of cytomegalovirus exposure and HLA in healthy donors. Libraries were prepared by immunoSEQ multiplex PCR; TCRdb keeps only in-frame clonotypes and omits some of them. This table has around 100,000 clones, 63% appearing once. Material for sequencing was PBMCs. These receptors were obtained from a human donor in good health. The CDR3 runs from the conserved cysteine through the conserved F or W. A D gene is named only where the DNA matches it firmly. Only part of the rows carry a size: once, few, many, or a class if the clone is expanded.

TRBV4-1,TRBJ2-1,few,TRBD1,TGCGCCAGCAGCCCCCCGGGACAGAATAACAATGAGCAGTTCTTC,CASSPPGQNNNEQFF
TRBV10-2,TRBJ2-7,-,TRBD2,TGCGCCAGCACTGGACTAGCGTACGAGCAGTACTTC,CASTGLAYEQYF
TRBV27,TRBJ1-4,-,-,TGTGCCAGCAGGACACAAGGGGGAGTGGGTGAAAAACTGTTTTTT,CASRTQGGVGEKLFF
TRBV28,TRBJ2-2,few,TRBD2,TGTGCCAGCATCCGGACTAGAGGCACCGGGGAGCTGTTTTTT,CASIRTRGTGELFF
TRBV28,TRBJ2-7,-,-,TGTGCCAGCAGTTCCGAACTAGTAGCCTACGAGCAGTACTTC,CASSSELVAYEQYF
TRBV10-1,TRBJ2-1,-,-,TGCGCCAGCAGTGAGGGGGGCTACTCCTACAATGAGCAGTTCTTC,CASSEGGYSYNEQFF
TRBV19,TRBJ2-1,-,TRBD2,TGTGCCAGTAGTATAGAGGTTTGGGGACTAGCGGGAGAGGGGGACAATGAGCAGTTCTTC,CASSIEVWGLAGEGDNEQFF
TRBV28,TRBJ2-6,-,TRBD2,TGTGCCAGCAGTTTGGGGGAGGGACCCGGGGCCAACGTCCTGACTTTC,CASSLGEGPGANVLTF
TRBV6-1,TRBJ2-5,-,-,TGTGCCAGCAGGGGAGGGGGGCTGGAGACCCAGTACTTC,CASRGGGLETQYF
TRBV9,TRBJ2-3,few,-,TGTGCCAGCAGCGTAGGAGAAGCGAATACGCAGTATTTT,CASSVGEANTQYF
TRBV7-9,TRBJ1-4,-,-,TGTGCCAGCAGCTTACGTTCAGACGGGGAAAAACTGTTTTTT,CASSLRSDGEKLFF
TRBV29-1,TRBJ2-3,-,-,TGCAGCGTAGAACGATGGACAGAAAGCACAGATACGCAGTATTTT,CSVERWTESTDTQYF
TRBV29-1,TRBJ2-1,-,-,TGCAGCGTTGAGGAGGGACTTTTTCAGCAGTTCTTC,CSVEEGLFQQFF
TRBV7-9,TRBJ2-5,-,TRBD2,TGTGCCAGCAGCTTAAGTAGCGGGCCAAGGGCTTCAGAGACCCAGTACTTC,CASSLSSGPRASETQYF
TRBV7-9,TRBJ1-5,-,TRBD1,TGTGCCAGCAGCTCGGACAGGGAATCGGTACAGCCCCAGCATTTT,CASSSDRESVQPQHF
TRBV19,TRBJ2-1,-,TRBD2,TGTGCCAGTAGCCTTAGCGGGAGGATGAATGAGCAGTTCTTC,CASSLSGRMNEQFF
TRBV10-3,TRBJ2-7,-,-,TGTGCCATCAGTGACCCCCCTAGGGGCTACGAGCAGTACTTC,CAISDPPRGYEQYF
TRBV6-5,TRBJ2-2,few,TRBD1,TGTGCCAGCAGTTACGGACAGGCGGCCGGGGAGCTGTTTTTT,CASSYGQAAGELFF
TRBV28,TRBJ1-4,-,TRBD1,TGTGCCAGCAGTGCACAGGGGAATGAAAAACTGTTTTTT,CASSAQGNEKLFF
TRBV28,TRBJ1-6,-,-,TGTGCCAGCAGTTTAACGACTCGCTTCGCTACGCTCGATAATTCACCCCTCCACTTT,CASSLTTRFATLDNSPLHF
TRBV28,TRBJ2-7,-,TRBD2,TGTGCCAGCAGTTTGAGGACTAGCGGGTGGGTCAACTTC,CASSLRTSGWVNF
TRBV9,TRBJ2-1,few,TRBD2,TGTGCCAGCAGCCCCCAACGACCGGGACTACCTAGCGGCGGTGAGCAGTTCTTC,CASSPQRPGLPSGGEQFF
TRBV28,TRBJ2-1,-,TRBD1,TGTGCCAGCAGTAAAACAGGGGGTCCTGAGCAGTTCTTC,CASSKTGGPEQFF
TRBV19,TRBJ1-5,-,-,TGTGCCAGTAGTATTAAACTTGTTGGGGGGAGCAATCAGCCCCAGCATTTT,CASSIKLVGGSNQPQHF
TRBV25-1,TRBJ1-2,-,TRBD1,TGTGCCAGCAGTGACAGGGGGCTAGCTGGCTACACCTTC,CASSDRGLAGYTF
TRBV14,TRBJ1-2,-,-,TGTGCCAGCAGCCAAGTGATGGAGGGGGGCTACACCTTC,CASSQVMEGGYTF
TRBV10-2,TRBJ1-4,-,TRBD1,TGCGCCAGCAGAAACCGGGACAGGACTAATGAAAAACTGTTTTTT,CASRNRDRTNEKLFF
TRBV9,TRBJ2-6,-,TRBD1,TGTGCCAGCAGCCCCCGCCGAGTTGGACAGGGGGTTGTTGGGGCCAACGTCCTGACTTTC,CASSPRRVGQGVVGANVLTF
TRBV5-6,TRBJ2-7,once,TRBD2,TGTGCCAGCAGCTGGGGACTAGCGGGAGGCGAGCAGTACTTC,CASSWGLAGGEQYF
TRBV27,TRBJ2-7,few,-,TGTGCCAGCAGTTCCCTCCTCGGACTGGCTTCCTACGAGCAGTACTTC,CASSSLLGLASYEQYF
TRBV4-2,TRBJ2-1,-,TRBD2,TGTGCCAGCAGCCAGATGGGCGGATGGGGAGGGCCGGACAATGAGCAGTTCTTC,CASSQMGGWGGPDNEQFF
TRBV5-6,TRBJ2-2,once,-,TGTGCCAGCAGCCACGTCGCAGGGGGGCTGTGGAGGGAGCTGTTTTTT,CASSHVAGGLWRELFF
TRBV4-1,TRBJ2-7,-,-,TGCGCCAGCAGCCAAGACCAGGCGGGTAACAGAATCTACGAGCAGTACTTC,CASSQDQAGNRIYEQYF
TRBV4-1,TRBJ2-6,-,TRBD1,TGCGCCAGCAGCCAGCTAGGGGGCGCTGGGGCCAACGTCCTGACTTTC,CASSQLGGAGANVLTF
TRBV4-1,TRBJ1-2,-,-,TGCGCCAGCAGCCAAGATCCAATCCTCAGATCCTTATCCAACTATGGCTACACCTTC,CASSQDPILRSLSNYGYTF
TRBV15,TRBJ2-1,-,-,TGTGCCACCAGCAGAGATTTACAGGACTACAATGAGCAGTTCTTC,CATSRDLQDYNEQFF
TRBV7-9,TRBJ2-1,few,-,TGTGCCAGCAGCTATAGCTCCTACAATGAGCAGTTCTTC,CASSYSSYNEQFF
TRBV6-6,TRBJ1-5,-,-,TGTGCCAGCAGCCGCAGGGCCTCTGGGGAGCCCCAGCATTTT,CASSRRASGEPQHF
TRBV27,TRBJ2-5,-,TRBD2,TGTGCCAGCAGCCCTCGTACGGCCATACTAGCGGGAGGGCCTGAGACCCAGTACTTC,CASSPRTAILAGGPETQYF
TRBV7-8,TRBJ2-3,-,TRBD1,TGTGCCAGCAGCTTAGGACAGGGGGCGCGAACAGATACGCAGTATTTT,CASSLGQGARTDTQYF
TRBV4-1,TRBJ1-2,few,-,TGCGCCAGCAGCCATGGAGAGAGTCGTAACTATGGCTACACCTTC,CASSHGESRNYGYTF
TRBV9,TRBJ2-7,-,-,TGTGCCAGCAGTGAGGGAAGATCAAGCTCCTACGAGCAGTACTTC,CASSEGRSSSYEQYF
TRBV19,TRBJ2-1,once,-,TGTGCCAGTAGTATAGGGCTAGTTCCTAACAATGAGCAGTTCTTC,CASSIGLVPNNEQFF
TRBV27,TRBJ1-5,-,TRBD1,TGTGCCAGCAGTCACGACAGGGGCAATCAGCCCCAGCATTTT,CASSHDRGNQPQHF
TRBV5-1,TRBJ1-1,-,-,TGCGCCAGCAGCTTGGCAGTTTCCAGTGAAGCTTTCTTT,CASSLAVSSEAFF
TRBV28,TRBJ2-2,few,-,TGTGCCAGCAGACACCCGACACGGTTGGAGCTGTTTTTT,CASRHPTRLELFF
TRBV27,TRBJ1-4,-,-,TGTGCCAGCAGTTTATTAGGTTGGGGCTCAACTAATGAAAAACTGTTTTTT,CASSLLGWGSTNEKLFF